This entry describes one TCR beta chain. What it recognizes is unknown. 60 Vbeta and 13 Jbeta primers were used in PCR. Sequencing used immunoSEQ multiplex PCR; TCRdb keeps in-frame clones, though not all of them. The sample lists 210,000 or so clones; less than 85% were seen once. This sample was taken from a study of cytomegalovirus exposure and HLA in healthy donors. Across the study: Assignment to the Caucasian-associated ancestry cluster applied to less than 85% of the approximately 420 genotyped donors. Study-level results: Associated with HLA alleles at 0.05 false discovery rate in a later analysis were fewer than 20,000 TCR beta sequences.

The CDR3 covers 11 residues. V gave up 4 bases and J gave up 10 bases, with 8 bases separating them. CDR1 is MDHEN, CDR2 SYDVKM, per germline. This clonotype was obtained from a young man in good health and CMV-seronegative. This rearrangement joins TRBV28 to TRBJ1-5; D unclear. The sample comprised PBMCs. CDR3 bases: TGTGCCAGCAGTTCTAGTCGTCCCCAGCATTTT. Its translation is CASSSSRPQHF.